These 16 T cell receptor beta chains were all obtained from the same sample, sequenced in a study of T cells in Graves' hyperthyroidism and ophthalmopathy. Amplified regions were TCR beta CDR3 sequences from RNA transcripts. HTBI primers were employed in a first-round RT-PCR of the TCR CDR3. TCRdb ran MiXCR on the multiplex PCR reads and lists one entry per CDR3 protein. The table lists more than 500,000 distinct CDR3 sequences, under 15% of them singletons, with approximately 4.2% in the top ten. Sequences were obtained from blood. These receptors came from a woman between 35 and 50 years old with Graves' ophthalmopathy.

A few counts support this clonotype. One end of the junction is discordant with germline, which a read error may explain. The V and J genes are TRBV30 and TRBJ1-5, with 12 positions matching TRBD1. Germline assignment: CDR1 GTSNPN and CDR2 SVGIG (reference sequence). The CDR3 spans 16 residues. The CDR3 sequence is CAWSGDRGLVDQPQQF. CDR3 nucleotides: TGTGCCTGGAGCGGGGACAGGGGGCTCGTCGATCAGCCCCAGCAGTTT. Together with reference TRBV30 and TRBJ1-5, the CDR3 gives the full variable domain: SQTIHQWPATLVQPVGSPLSLECTVEGTSNPNLYWYRQAAGRGLQLLFYSVGIGQISSEVPQNLSASRPQDRQFILSSKKLLLSDSGFYLCAWSGDRGLVDQPQQFGDGTRLSIL.

This clonotype has at least ten counts. The chain employs TRBV6-2 or TRBV6-3 and TRBJ2-7, with D tentatively TRBD1 (6 bases). The V gene's germline CDR1 is MNHEY and CDR2 SVGEGT. Trimming took off 2 bases at V and 4 bases at J, with 12 bases between the two ends. This CDR3 is 14 amino acids long. The CDR3 here is CASSYDRTYYEQYF. In DNA, the CDR3 is TGTGCCAGCAGTTACGACAGGACTTATTACGAGCAGTACTTC.

In this sample, this clonotype turned up many times. The J gene is TRBJ1-2, the V gene TRBV3-1; no reliable D call. The CDR3 has 13 amino acids. Between the trimmed V and J ends, which lost 0 bases and 5 bases, there was a span of 7 bases. Germline V gene data show CDR1 as LGHDT and CDR2 as YNNKEL (reference sequence). DNA for the CDR3: TGTGCCAGCAGCCAAGAAACCGCATATGGCTACACCTTC. This gives the protein CASSQETAYGYTF.

This clonotype was detected only a few times. The rearrangement joins TRBV28 to TRBJ1-3; D unclear. The CDR3 consists of 15 residues. Germline CDR1 and CDR2: MDHEN and SYDVKM. V lost 6 bases, J lost 4 bases, and 16 bases lay in between. The CDR3 sequence is CASSVFGITGNTIYF. The CDR3 nucleotides are TGTGCCAGCAGCGTGTTTGGGATTACGGGAAACACCATATATTTT. The variable domain in full, with the rest retrieved from reference TRBV28 and TRBJ1-3, is DVKVTQSSRYLVKRTGEKVFLECVQDMDHENMFWYRQDPGLGLRLIYFSYDVKMKEKGDIPEGYSVSREKKERFSLILESASTNQTSMYLCASSVFGITGNTIYFGEGSWLTVV.

The J gene is TRBJ2-3, the V gene TRBV6-2 or TRBV6-3, with 8 bases identical to TRBD2. The CDR3 is made up of 16 amino acids. From germline, CDR1 is MNHEY and CDR2 SVGEGT. V lost 5 bases to trimming and J lost 0 bases; unmatched junction nucleotides: 7. CDR3 nucleotide sequence: TGTGCCAGCAGTCCAATAGCGGGAATTAGCACAGATACGCAGTATTTT. It encodes CASSPIAGISTDTQYF.

This clonotype has at least ten counts. The V gene is TRBV12-3 or TRBV12-4, the J gene TRBJ2-7; possible D gene TRBD2, 5 bases. Trimming removed 2 bases from V and 1 base from J, with 9 bases in between. The CDR3 length is 14 residues. The CDR3 protein is CASSLFGRSYEQYF. The CDR3 DNA reads TGTGCCAGCAGTTTATTTGGGAGATCCTACGAGCAGTACTTC.

This clonotype was picked up many times. This rearrangement joins TRBV2 to TRBJ2-2; D tentatively reads TRBD1 or TRBD2 (5 bases each). V was trimmed by 7 bases and J by 6 bases, leaving 12 bases between them. The CDR3 loop spans 13 amino acids. Germline V gives CDR1 SNHLY, CDR2 FYNNEI. Here the CDR3 reads CASIPRGSGELFF. In nucleotides, the CDR3 is TGTGCCAGCATCCCGAGGGGCTCCGGGGAGCTGTTTTTT.

There are many counts of this clonotype. The rearrangement links TRBV6-2 or TRBV6-3 to TRBJ2-7, with TRBD2 matching 15 bases. The V gene's germline CDR1 is MNHEY and CDR2 SVGEGT. Unmatched junction bases numbered 12, after V lost 0 bases and J lost 3 bases. The CDR3 sequence is 20 residues long. In DNA form, the CDR3 reads TGTGCCAGCAGTTACTCGAAAGGTGGACTAGCGGGAGGGACGAACTACGAGCAGTACTTC. Its translation is CASSYSKGGLAGGTNYEQYF.

This clonotype was seen ten or more times. This chain connects TRBV11-2 to TRBJ2-1; 10 bases are shared with TRBD2. The CDR3 consists of 17 residues. Germline V lookup: CDR1 SGHAT, CDR2 FQNNGV. The V and J ends lost 0 bases and 0 bases, in that order; junction bases with no gene match: 2. The CDR3 nucleotides are TGTGCCAGCAGCTTAGACCCTAGCGGGAGCTCCTACAATGAGCAGTTCTTC. Protein product: CASSLDPSGSSYNEQFF.

Many counts were recorded for this clonotype. The gene calls are TRBV28 and TRBJ1-1; the match to TRBD1 covers 9 bases. The junction had 9 bases not matched to a gene; V was cut back by 5 bases and J by 5 bases. The CDR3 sequence is 15 residues long. Germline V gene lookup returns CDR1 MDHEN and CDR2 SYDVKM. DNA for the CDR3: TGTGCCAGCAGTAAACTTACAGGGGGCGGTACTGAAGCTTTCTTT. As protein: CASSKLTGGGTEAFF.

This clonotype has ten or more counts. The genes are TRBV2 and TRBJ2-6, with D unresolved. V lost 6 bases to trimming and J lost 3 bases, with 15 bases between them. CDR1 is SNHLY, CDR2 FYNNEI, per germline. CDR3 size: 16 residues. The CDR3 protein is CASRPFGGGGANVLTF. DNA for the CDR3: TGTGCCAGCAGGCCCTTCGGCGGTGGTGGGGCCAACGTCCTGACTTTC.

There are many counts of this clonotype. The V gene is TRBV28, the J gene TRBJ2-3; weak D call: TRBD1 (6 bases). Germline assignment: CDR1 MDHEN and CDR2 SYDVKM. V lost 5 bases and J 2 bases, leaving 17 bases between the germline ends. This CDR3 contains 16 residues. The DNA for the CDR3 is TGTGCCAGCAGTCCCCCCGTAGGGGACATCACAGATACGCAGTATTTT. Translation gives CASSPPVGDITDTQYF.

This clonotype appeared a single time. V usage is TRBV4-2 and J usage is TRBJ1-1, with TRBD1 identical over 9 bases. The V gene's germline CDR1 is LGHNA and CDR2 YNFKEQ. This CDR3 comprises 15 residues. With V trimmed by 2 bases and J by 6 bases, 7 bases remained unmatched. The CDR3 coding sequence is TGTGCCAGCAGCCAACCTAACACAGGGGGCGCTGAAGCTTTCTTT. It encodes CASSQPNTGGAEAFF.

This clonotype was detected ten times or more. This could be a read error, since a much larger clone is one nucleotide away. This sequence joins TRBV28 and TRBJ1-2, with D possibly matching TRBD1 (6 bases). CDR1 is MDHEN, CDR2 SYDVKM, per germline. There are 15 residues in the CDR3. With 4 bases removed from V and 4 bases from J, the gap between germline ends came to 16 bases. In DNA, the CDR3 is TGTGCCAGCAGTTACGCGGGCAGACAGGCCTATGGCTACACCTTC. Amino acids: CASSYAGRQAYGYTF.

There are many counts of this clonotype. The chain combines TRBV29-1 with TRBJ2-5, with 9 bases fitting TRBD1. Losses at the gene ends were 0 bases for V and 0 bases for J; bases not matched to a gene: 11. CDR3 length: 18 residues. CDR1 SQVTM and CDR2 ANQGSEA come from the germline V gene. The CDR3 is CSVEDPTGTGNYQETQYF. The CDR3 DNA sequence: TGCAGCGTTGAAGATCCAACAGGGACAGGGAATTACCAAGAGACCCAGTACTTC.

This sequence joins TRBV29-1 and TRBJ2-2, with TRBD2 matching over 10 bases. The CDR3 runs to 13 residues. V trimming: 3 bases; J trimming: 7 bases; junction bases outside the gene matches: 2. Germline loops: CDR1 SQVTM, CDR2 ANQGSEA. The CDR3: CSVEKREGGELFF. In DNA, the CDR3 is TGCAGCGTTGAGAAGCGGGAGGGCGGGGAGCTGTTTTTT.